This is a list of T cell receptor beta chains from one sample in a study of Tregs in tolerant kidney transplant recipients. Only in-frame clones appear in the TCRdb table, and some are missing; sequencing was by immunoSEQ multiplex PCR. The sample lists around 230,000 clones, approximately 84% occurring once. Input material: CD4+ T cells from blood. Every receptor here comes from a human donor in good health. The CDR3 runs from the conserved cysteine through the conserved F or W. The order of the fields is V gene, J gene, clone size, CDR3 protein. Not all rows give a size; the values are once, few, many and, for expanded clones, a class.

v_gene: TRBV19; j_gene: TRBJ2-4; abundance: -; CDR3aa: CASTPPRDHSKNIQYF
v_gene: TRBV10-2; j_gene: TRBJ2-7; abundance: -; CDR3aa: CASREAGIHEQYF
v_gene: TRBV5-1; j_gene: TRBJ1-1; abundance: once; CDR3aa: CASSRLVGNTEAFF
v_gene: TRBV5-1; j_gene: TRBJ2-1; abundance: -; CDR3aa: CASSSGTGSYNEQFF
v_gene: TRBV18; j_gene: TRBJ2-7; abundance: -; CDR3aa: CASSPPTGLAGYEQYF
v_gene: TRBV6-5; j_gene: TRBJ2-7; abundance: -; CDR3aa: CASSQDRGLYEQYF
v_gene: TRBV7-9; j_gene: -; abundance: -; CDR3aa: CASSLGTTSGRTSYEQYF
v_gene: TRBV18; j_gene: TRBJ2-1; abundance: -; CDR3aa: CASSPLGTGGNEQFF
v_gene: TRBV4-1; j_gene: TRBJ2-7; abundance: -; CDR3aa: CASSHAGTGGDEQYF
v_gene: TRBV14; j_gene: TRBJ2-7; abundance: -; CDR3aa: CASSRLYGGVYEQYF
v_gene: TRBV6-6; j_gene: TRBJ2-7; abundance: -; CDR3aa: CASSQVYEQYF
v_gene: TRBV7-2; j_gene: TRBJ2-7; abundance: -; CDR3aa: CASSFLDQGSQYF
v_gene: TRBV19; j_gene: TRBJ2-1; abundance: -; CDR3aa: CASSTDPGLAWQFF
v_gene: TRBV13; j_gene: TRBJ2-7; abundance: -; CDR3aa: CASSLGLMAGGSYEQYF
v_gene: TRBV27; j_gene: TRBJ1-2; abundance: -; CDR3aa: CASSAGLGGNYGYTF
v_gene: TRBV6-5; j_gene: TRBJ2-1; abundance: once; CDR3aa: CASRLYNEQFF
v_gene: TRBV6-1; j_gene: TRBJ1-3; abundance: -; CDR3aa: CASSDHVGNSGNTIYF
v_gene: TRBV6-5; j_gene: TRBJ1-3; abundance: few; CDR3aa: CASSYGVGDSGNTIYF
v_gene: TRBV5-8; j_gene: TRBJ2-7; abundance: -; CDR3aa: CASSLTDRRYEQYF
v_gene: TRBV6-5; j_gene: TRBJ1-3; abundance: -; CDR3aa: CASSYAANSGNTIYF
v_gene: TRBV5-1; j_gene: TRBJ1-5; abundance: -; CDR3aa: CASSLEGYSNQPQHF
v_gene: TRBV4-2; j_gene: TRBJ1-2; abundance: -; CDR3aa: CASNRGAPSDRYGYTF
v_gene: TRBV19; j_gene: TRBJ2-6; abundance: -; CDR3aa: CAGRDSHSGANVLTF
v_gene: TRBV30; j_gene: TRBJ1-3; abundance: -; CDR3aa: CAWSSGGNTIYF
v_gene: TRBV5-7; j_gene: TRBJ2-1; abundance: -; CDR3aa: CASSSPPLAGGIGEQFF
v_gene: TRBV18; j_gene: TRBJ1-5; abundance: -; CDR3aa: CASAPPLLEGIHQPQHF
v_gene: TRBV19; j_gene: TRBJ2-1; abundance: -; CDR3aa: CASSYRPGSSYNEQFF
v_gene: TRBV7-3; j_gene: TRBJ1-2; abundance: -; CDR3aa: CASSRPLAANYGYTF
v_gene: TRBV19; j_gene: TRBJ1-1; abundance: -; CDR3aa: CASNVGALEAFF
v_gene: TRBV9; j_gene: TRBJ2-2; abundance: -; CDR3aa: CASRPAQTGELFF
v_gene: TRBV18; j_gene: TRBJ1-4; abundance: -; CDR3aa: CASSNTGGDEKLFF
v_gene: TRBV20-1; j_gene: TRBJ2-3; abundance: -; CDR3aa: CSARWGLARYF
v_gene: TRBV4-1; j_gene: TRBJ1-2; abundance: -; CDR3aa: CASSQWGQGTIIDGYTF
v_gene: TRBV11-2; j_gene: TRBJ1-1; abundance: -; CDR3aa: CASSTQLLQGTEAFF
v_gene: TRBV2; j_gene: TRBJ2-7; abundance: few; CDR3aa: CASSEYSQYF
v_gene: TRBV10-3; j_gene: TRBJ2-1; abundance: -; CDR3aa: CASEGGGNEQFF
v_gene: TRBV11-2; j_gene: TRBJ1-2; abundance: -; CDR3aa: CASSFSFRGFYGYTF
v_gene: TRBV5-6; j_gene: TRBJ1-2; abundance: -; CDR3aa: CASSQISGYTF
v_gene: TRBV7-9; j_gene: TRBJ2-5; abundance: -; CDR3aa: CASSPRLAGGVETQYF
v_gene: TRBV7-2; j_gene: TRBJ2-1; abundance: -; CDR3aa: CASSLNPLARGNEQFF
v_gene: TRBV30; j_gene: TRBJ2-5; abundance: -; CDR3aa: CAWSIQGVGETQYF
v_gene: TRBV6-5; j_gene: -; abundance: -; CDR3aa: CASSYSGRGTYEQYF
v_gene: TRBV5-1; j_gene: TRBJ1-5; abundance: -; CDR3aa: CASSWDGGNQPQHF
v_gene: TRBV5-1; j_gene: TRBJ2-1; abundance: once; CDR3aa: CASSQPGQGQWEQFF
v_gene: TRBV5-6; j_gene: TRBJ2-1; abundance: -; CDR3aa: CASSLRLASGLNEQFF
v_gene: TRBV6-5; j_gene: TRBJ2-7; abundance: -; CDR3aa: CASSYSLENSYEQYF
v_gene: TRBV11-2; j_gene: TRBJ1-3; abundance: -; CDR3aa: CASSLAPWQSGNTIYF
v_gene: TRBV7-6; j_gene: TRBJ2-1; abundance: -; CDR3aa: CASSFNSFEQFF
v_gene: TRBV7-6; j_gene: TRBJ2-3; abundance: -; CDR3aa: CASSLGPRGGGDTQYF
v_gene: TRBV2; j_gene: TRBJ2-3; abundance: few; CDR3aa: CASRLAGGRVTQYF
v_gene: TRBV7-2; j_gene: TRBJ2-3; abundance: -; CDR3aa: CASSLARSTDTQYF